This TCR beta chain was profiled in a study of cytomegalovirus exposure and HLA in healthy donors. Germline V gene lookup returns CDR1 LNHNV and CDR2 YYDKDF (reference sequence). The germline V and J ends were trimmed by 2 bases and 1 base, with 8 bases remaining between them. The CDR3 spans 14 residues. PCR used 60 Vbeta primers and 13 Jbeta primers. Produced via immunoSEQ multiplex PCR; TCRdb's table is partial and in-frame only. The repertoire holds approximately 220,000 clones, over 60% seen once, with around 1.8% in the top ten. The genes are TRBV15 and TRBJ1-2; D is undetermined. The specimen was PBMCs. This TCR was sampled from a man aged 18 to 29 in good health and CMV-seronegative. The CDR3 loop reads CATSRSSGNYGYTF. The CDR3 region has the DNA TGTGCCACCAGCAGAAGTTCGGGTAACTATGGCTACACCTTC.